This T cell receptor beta chain comes out of a study of naive and memory T cell subsets. CDR1 and CDR2 (germline): ENHRY, SYGVKD. The germline V and J ends were trimmed by 10 bases and 2 bases, with 6 bases remaining between them. This CDR3 region has 11 residues. Study-level points and caveats: Naive repertoires, especially CD8, held a few larger clonotypes, possibly memory cells re-expressing CD45RA. There was no ground truth to check naive and memory subset results.

The sample holds a few counts of this clonotype. Its antigen is currently unknown. The beta constant-region primer was an equimolar mix of two oligonucleotides covering TRBC1 and TRBC2. Four rounds of PCR amplified the ligated cDNA using nested alpha and beta constant-region primers plus SP2. The cDNA 3' end received a ligated single-stranded oligonucleotide carrying the SP2 primer and a 12-nucleotide UMI. TCRdb called the UMI-ligation and nested PCR reads again in MiXCR, with one record for every CDR3 protein. In the table there are roughly 100,000 distinct CDR3 sequences, approximately 14% of which are singletons.

This TCR was recovered from a human donor in good health. V gene TRBV10-3 combines with J gene TRBJ1-3; no firm D call. Sequencing was carried out using naive CD8+ T cells from blood. CDR3 residues: CATRTGNTIYF. The CDR3 nucleotides are TGTGCCACCCGAACTGGAAACACCATATATTTT.